This T cell receptor (beta chain) is drawn from a study of neurological immune-mediated disorders. General study points: None of the CDR3 amino acid sequences of expanded clones were shared across subjects, and this suggested private repertoires in all groups. The greatest degree of TCR clonal expansion was observed in HTLV-1-associated myelopathy, with the lowest in multiple sclerosis, below that of healthy controls.

Ten or more counts support this clonotype. The antigen remains undetermined. TCRdb used MiXCR to reprocess the 5' RACE reads, holding one entry per CDR3 protein. Of 26,000 or so distinct CDR3 sequences detected, 9% to 15% appear once; the ten largest clones hold 7.8%. Per germline, CDR1 KGHDR and CDR2 SFDVKD. CDR3 size: 16 residues. Losses at the gene ends were 6 bases for V and 2 bases for J; bases not matched to a gene: 9. The starting material, 2 million PBMCs stored at -80 C, gave rise to the unsorted libraries. Source material: PBMCs. The sequence derives from a man in his sixties in good health. The J gene is TRBJ2-3, the V gene TRBV24-1, with 8 bases fitting TRBD1. This CDR3 is CATSPPLTGDTDTQYF. The DNA of the CDR3 is TGTGCCACCAGTCCCCCGTTGACAGGGGACACAGATACGCAGTATTTT.